This paragraph reports one T cell receptor (beta chain). The CDR3 is made up of 15 amino acids. In germline, CDR1 is MGHRA, CDR2 YSYEKL. Trimming removed 4 bases from V and 6 bases from J; junction bases left unmatched: 8. These data belong to a study of T cell changes during pregnancy in multiple sclerosis. Profiled with immunoSEQ multiplex PCR; TCRdb holds only in-frame clones, not every one. The data hold tens of thousands of clones, with 80% to 95% observed a single time. The J gene is TRBJ2-7, the V gene TRBV4-1; 11 nucleotides line up with TRBD2. The origin of this receptor is a female donor in good health, enrolled as a control in a pregnancy study. Sample: CD4+ T cells from peripheral blood mononuclear cells, taken after pregnancy. The CDR3 DNA sequence: TGCGCCAGCAGCCCGGGACTAGCGGTGACGAGCGAGCAGTACTTC. This gives the protein CASSPGLAVTSEQYF.